This T cell receptor (beta chain) was captured by sequencing in a study of OX40 agonist ivuxolimab in advanced cancers. Study background: Eligibility admitted prior anti-PD-1, anti-PD-L1 or anti-CTLA-4 therapy; roughly 37% had some.

As regards this clone: As yet, its antigen is unknown.

Study results and caveats: Some patients who did not respond also had low normalized T-cell clonal expansion.

TCRdb's table, derived via immunoSEQ multiplex PCR, lists solely in-frame clones and lacks some. The sample comprises over 25,000 clones, about 85% of which are singletons, and almost 50% rests with the top ten. The source is an adult with an advanced solid tumor such as melanoma, head and neck, liver or kidney cancer. The sequencing used CD4+ or CD8+ T cells sorted from blood, collected in a trial of the OX40 agonist ivuxolimab.

Written as DNA, the CDR3 is TGTGCCAGCAGCTTAGCCGGGGGACAGGATTGGGGCTACACCTTC. Translating it yields CASSLAGGQDWGYTF. This chain links TRBV7-8 with TRBJ1-2; 8 bases are a match to TRBD1. The trim removed 0 bases at V and 8 bases at J, leaving 8 bases unmatched. The CDR3 totals 15 residues. Germline V gene lookup returns CDR1 SGHVS and CDR2 FQNEAQ.